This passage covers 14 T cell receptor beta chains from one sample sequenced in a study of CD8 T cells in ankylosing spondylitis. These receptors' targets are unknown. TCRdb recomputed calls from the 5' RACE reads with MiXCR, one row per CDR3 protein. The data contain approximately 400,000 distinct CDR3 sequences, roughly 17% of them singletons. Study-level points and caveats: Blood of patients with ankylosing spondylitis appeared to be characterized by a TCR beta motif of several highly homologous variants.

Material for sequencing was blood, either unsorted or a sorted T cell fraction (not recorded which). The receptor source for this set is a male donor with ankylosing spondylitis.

The DNA for the CDR3 is TGCGCCAGCAGCCAAGACAGGGCCTCACTTGAGCAGTTCTTC. Its translation: CASSQDRASLEQFF. This sequence joins TRBV4-3 and TRBJ2-1; a weak D match, TRBD1 (5 bases). The CDR3 loop spans 14 amino acids. Germline assignment: CDR1 LGHNA and CDR2 YSLEER. V lost 0 bases to trimming and J lost 9 bases, with 12 bases between them.

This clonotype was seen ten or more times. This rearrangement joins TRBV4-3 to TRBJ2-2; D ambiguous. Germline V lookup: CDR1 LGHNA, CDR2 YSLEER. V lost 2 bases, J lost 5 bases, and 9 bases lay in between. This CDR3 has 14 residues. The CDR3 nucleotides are TGCGCCAGCAGCCAAAGATCGTTTACCGGGGAGCTGTTTTTT. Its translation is CASSQRSFTGELFF.

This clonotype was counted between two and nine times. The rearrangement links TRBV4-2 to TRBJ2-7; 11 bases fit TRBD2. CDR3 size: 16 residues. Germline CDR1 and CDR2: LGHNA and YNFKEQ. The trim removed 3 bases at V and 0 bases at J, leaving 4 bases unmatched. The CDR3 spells CASSHPSGRTSYEQYF. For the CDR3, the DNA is TGTGCCAGCAGCCATCCTAGCGGGAGGACCTCCTACGAGCAGTACTTC.

CDR3 sequence reads: CAISDSPTSTDTQYF. CDR3 DNA sequence: TGTGCCATCAGTGACTCTCCTACTAGCACAGATACGCAGTATTTT. The chain joins TRBV10-3 to TRBJ2-3, with D unclear. V dropped 3 bases and J dropped 0 bases, with 10 bases sitting between them. Germline V gene sequence: CDR1 ENHRY, CDR2 SYGVKD. The CDR3 is made up of 15 amino acids.

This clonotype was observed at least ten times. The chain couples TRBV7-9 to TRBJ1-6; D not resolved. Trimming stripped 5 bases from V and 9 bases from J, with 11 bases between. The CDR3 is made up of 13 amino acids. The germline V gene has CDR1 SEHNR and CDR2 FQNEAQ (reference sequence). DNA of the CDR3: TGTGCCAGCAGCAGATTGGAGGGTTCACCCCTCCACTTT. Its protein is CASSRLEGSPLHF.

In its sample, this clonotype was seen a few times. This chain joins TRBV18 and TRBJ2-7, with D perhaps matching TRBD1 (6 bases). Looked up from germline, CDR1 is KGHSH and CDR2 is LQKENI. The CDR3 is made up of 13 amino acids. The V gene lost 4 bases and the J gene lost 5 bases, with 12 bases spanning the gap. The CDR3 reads CASSLAQGNEQYF. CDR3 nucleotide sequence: TGTGCCAGCTCACTGGCCCAGGGGAACGAGCAGTACTTC.

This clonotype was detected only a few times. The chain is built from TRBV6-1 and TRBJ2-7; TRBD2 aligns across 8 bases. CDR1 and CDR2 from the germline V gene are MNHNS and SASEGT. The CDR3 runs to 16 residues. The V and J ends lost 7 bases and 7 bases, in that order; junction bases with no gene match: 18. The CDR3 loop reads CASTLDRGLGELEQYF. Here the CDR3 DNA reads TGTGCCAGCACCCTTGACCGGGGACTAGGGGAACTGGAGCAGTACTTC.

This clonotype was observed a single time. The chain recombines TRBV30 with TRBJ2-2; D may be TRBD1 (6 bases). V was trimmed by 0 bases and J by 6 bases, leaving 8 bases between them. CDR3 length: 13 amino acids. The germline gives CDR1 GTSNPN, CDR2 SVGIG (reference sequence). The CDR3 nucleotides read TGTGCCTGGAGTGTACAGGGCCCCGGGGAGCTGTTTTTT. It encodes CAWSVQGPGELFF.

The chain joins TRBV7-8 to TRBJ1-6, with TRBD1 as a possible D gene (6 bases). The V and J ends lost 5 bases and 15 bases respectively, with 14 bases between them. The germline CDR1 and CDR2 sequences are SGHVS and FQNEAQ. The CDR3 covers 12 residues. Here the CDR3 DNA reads TGTGCCAGCAGCACCACACAGGGTGTCCTCCACTTT. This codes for CASSTTQGVLHF. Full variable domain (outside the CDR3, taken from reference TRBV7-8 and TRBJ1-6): GAGVSQSPRYKVAKRGQDVALRCDPISGHVSLFWYQQALGQGPEFLTYFQNEAQLDKSGLPSDRFFAERPEGSVSTLKIQRTQQEDSAVYLCASSTTQGVLHFGNGTRLTVT.

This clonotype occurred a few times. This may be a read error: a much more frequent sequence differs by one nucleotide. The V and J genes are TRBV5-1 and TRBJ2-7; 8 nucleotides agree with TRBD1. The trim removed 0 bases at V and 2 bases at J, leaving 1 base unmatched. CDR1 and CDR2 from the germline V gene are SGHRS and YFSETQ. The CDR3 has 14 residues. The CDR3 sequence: CASSLEQGAYEQYF. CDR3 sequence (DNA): TGCGCCAGCAGCTTGGAACAGGGGGCCTACGAGCAGTACTTC.

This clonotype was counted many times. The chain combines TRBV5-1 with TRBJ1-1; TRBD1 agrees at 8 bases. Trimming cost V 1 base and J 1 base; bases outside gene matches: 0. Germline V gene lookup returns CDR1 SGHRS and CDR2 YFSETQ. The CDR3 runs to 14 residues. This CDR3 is CASSLQGANTEAFF. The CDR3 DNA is TGCGCCAGCAGCTTGCAGGGGGCGAACACTGAAGCTTTCTTT.

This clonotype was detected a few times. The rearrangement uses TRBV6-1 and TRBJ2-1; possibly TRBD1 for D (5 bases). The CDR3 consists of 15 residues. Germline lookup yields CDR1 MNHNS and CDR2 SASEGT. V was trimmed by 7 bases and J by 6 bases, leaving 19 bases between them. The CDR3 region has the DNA TGTGCCAGCACCCACAACCTGCCAGGGATCAATGAGCAGTTCTTC. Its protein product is CASTHNLPGINEQFF.

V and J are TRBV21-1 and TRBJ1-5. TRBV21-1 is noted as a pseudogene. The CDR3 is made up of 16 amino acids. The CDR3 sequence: CASSPLGRQPYQPQHF. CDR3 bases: TGTGCCAGCAGCCCCTTGGGTAGGCAGCCTTATCAGCCCCAGCATTTT.

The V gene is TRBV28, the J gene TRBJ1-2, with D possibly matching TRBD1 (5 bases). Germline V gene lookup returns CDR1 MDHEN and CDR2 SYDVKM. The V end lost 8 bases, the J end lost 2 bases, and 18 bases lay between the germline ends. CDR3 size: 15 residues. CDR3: CASLFKVGQNYGYTF. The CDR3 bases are TGTGCCAGCCTATTTAAAGTGGGGCAGAACTATGGCTACACCTTC.